These T cell receptor beta chains were read from a single sample in a study of blood T cell repertoires in COVID-19. The assay was immunoSEQ multiplex PCR, and TCRdb's table has in-frame clones only and misses some. The sample contains fewer than 150,000 clones, 81% of which appear only once. The source material was peripheral blood. The receptors were sampled from a man aged 50-59 years with acute or convalescent COVID-19. Each CDR3 is given with its conserved first and last residue. A D gene is named only where the DNA matches it firmly. Some rows mark clone size as missing; the rest say once, few, many or name a class of expanded clone.

D | J | size | V | CDR3 | DNA
TRBD1 | TRBJ1-6 | few | TRBV2 | CASSQTGGETPLHF | TGTGCCAGCAGTCAGACAGGGGGCGAGACACCCCTCCACTTT
- | TRBJ1-2 | few | TRBV12-2 | CASRLAWDSVYGYTF | TGTGCAAGTCGCTTAGCATGGGACTCAGTCTATGGCTACACCTTC
TRBD1 | TRBJ1-1 | - | TRBV4-1 | CASSQHTGTGAEAFF | TGCGCCAGCAGCCAACATACCGGGACAGGCGCTGAAGCTTTCTTT
- | TRBJ1-1 | - | TRBV6-5 | CASMEGWLYTEAFF | TGTGCCAGCATGGAGGGGTGGTTGTACACTGAAGCTTTCTTT
- | TRBJ1-2 | - | TRBV12-3/TRBV12-4 | CASSRGTYGYTF | TGTGCCAGCAGTCGGGGGACCTATGGCTACACCTTC
- | TRBJ1-6 | - | TRBV5-4 | CATSLTGYSPLHF | TGTGCCACCTCACTTACAGGGTATTCACCCCTCCACTTT
- | TRBJ2-5 | - | TRBV5-1 | CASSSTDGIRETQYF | TGCGCCAGCAGCTCCACGGACGGGATAAGAGAGACCCAGTACTTC
- | TRBJ1-1 | once | TRBV10-2 | CASSEQPYTEAFF | TGCGCCAGCAGTGAACAACCCTACACTGAAGCTTTCTTT
TRBD1 | TRBJ1-6 | - | TRBV19 | CASSEQGAYNSPLHF | TGTGCCAGTAGTGAACAGGGGGCCTATAATTCACCCCTCCACTTT
- | TRBJ2-4 | - | TRBV11-2 | CASSLALRQSNIQYF | TGTGCCAGCAGCTTAGCACTACGGCAGTCAAACATTCAGTACTTC
- | TRBJ1-2 | - | TRBV2 | CASSEQGPNYGYTF | TGTGCCAGCAGTGAACAGGGCCCGAACTATGGCTACACCTTC
TRBD1 | TRBJ1-4 | - | TRBV5-1 | CASSLGQGYAKLFF | TGCGCCAGCAGCTTGGGACAGGGCTACGCAAAACTGTTTTTT
TRBD1 | TRBJ2-2 | - | TRBV6-5 | CASSPATGPTGELFF | TGTGCCAGCAGTCCAGCGACAGGGCCCACCGGGGAGCTGTTTTTT
TRBD1 | TRBJ1-1 | - | TRBV28 | CASSGGQGVIAFF | TGTGCCAGCAGCGGTGGACAGGGGGTAATAGCTTTCTTT
TRBD1 | TRBJ1-4 | - | TRBV5-5 | CASSYPRGGQGEKLFF | TGTGCCAGCAGCTATCCGAGAGGGGGACAGGGTGAAAAACTGTTTTTT
TRBD1 | TRBJ1-2 | - | TRBV27 | CASKGTGGYYGYTF | TGTGCCAGCAAGGGGACAGGGGGCTACTATGGCTACACCTTC
TRBD1 | TRBJ2-2 | - | TRBV3-1/TRBV3-2 | CASSLRDRAANTGELFF | TGTGCCAGCAGCCTACGGGACAGGGCCGCGAACACCGGGGAGCTGTTTTTT
TRBD1 | TRBJ1-3 | - | TRBV11-2 | CASRLTGVLGNTIYF | TGTGCCAGCAGACTAACAGGGGTATTAGGAAACACCATATATTTT
TRBD1 | TRBJ1-6 | - | TRBV19 | CASSTPPGTGVYSPLHF | TGTGCCAGTAGTACCCCCCCCGGGACAGGGGTTTACTCACCCCTCCACTTT
- | TRBJ2-1 | - | TRBV7-9 | CASSPLQTNEQFF | TGTGCCAGCAGCCCCTTACAAACCAATGAGCAGTTCTTC
TRBD1 | TRBJ1-2 | - | TRBV28 | CASSEQRGPVYGYTF | TGTGCCAGCAGTGAACAAAGGGGGCCGGTCTATGGCTACACCTTC
- | TRBJ2-1 | - | TRBV14 | CASSQMTSYNEQFF | TGTGCCAGCAGCCAAATGACAAGCTACAATGAGCAGTTCTTC
TRBD1 | TRBJ2-7 | few | TRBV7-3 | CASSLSGGYGYEQYF | TGTGCCAGCAGCTTATCAGGGGGCTATGGCTACGAGCAGTACTTC
- | TRBJ1-2 | few | TRBV11-2 | CASSSVGGYGYTF | TGTGCCAGCAGCTCTGTTGGAGGCTATGGCTACACCTTC
TRBD1 | TRBJ2-3 | - | TRBV19 | CASSSGGLGTDTQYF | TGTGCCAGTAGCTCAGGGGGCCTCGGCACAGATACGCAGTATTTT
- | TRBJ2-2 | - | TRBV19 | CASYSTGELFF | TGTGCCAGTTATAGCACCGGGGAGCTGTTTTTT
- | TRBJ1-2 | - | TRBV3-1/TRBV3-2 | CASSNEGGRSYGYTF | TGTGCCAGCAGCAACGAAGGGGGACGGAGCTATGGCTACACCTTC
TRBD1 | TRBJ1-2 | few | TRBV5-1 | CASSSPGTDGYTF | TGCGCCAGCAGCTCCCCCGGGACAGATGGCTACACCTTC
- | TRBJ2-3 | once | TRBV12-3/TRBV12-4 | CASTITDTQYF | TGTGCCAGCACTATCACAGATACGCAGTATTTT
TRBD2 | TRBJ2-3 | - | TRBV10-3 | CAISGGGTMADTQYF | TGTGCCATCAGTGGGGGGGGGACTATGGCAGATACGCAGTATTTT
- | TRBJ1-6 | few | TRBV6-5 | CASSYGQHPVGSPLHF | TGTGCCAGCAGTTACGGACAGCACCCCGTCGGCTCACCCCTCCACTTT
- | TRBJ2-3 | - | TRBV5-1 | CASSFRLATDTQYF | TGCGCCAGCAGCTTCCGGTTAGCCACAGATACGCAGTATTTT
- | TRBJ2-5 | - | TRBV10-3 | CAIRTGGTETQYF | TGTGCCATCAGAACCGGGGGTACAGAGACCCAGTACTTC
TRBD2 | TRBJ2-5 | - | TRBV9 | CASSVAWGGSQETQYF | TGTGCCAGCAGCGTAGCTTGGGGGGGGAGCCAAGAGACCCAGTACTTC
TRBD2 | TRBJ2-4 | - | TRBV2 | CASTIAGGRSDIQYF | TGTGCCAGCACAATAGCGGGGGGCCGTTCGGACATTCAGTACTTC
TRBD1 | TRBJ1-2 | - | TRBV5-6 | CASRAQGANYGYTF | TGTGCCAGCAGAGCCCAGGGGGCGAACTATGGCTACACCTTC
TRBD2 | TRBJ2-1 | - | TRBV7-2 | CASSLLAGATYNEQFF | TGTGCCAGCAGCTTATTAGCGGGGGCTACCTACAATGAGCAGTTCTTC
- | TRBJ2-7 | - | TRBV7-8 | CATRGGGTYEQYF | TGTGCCACCCGTGGGGGGGGCACTTACGAGCAGTACTTC
- | TRBJ1-2 | - | TRBV5-6 | CASSSLRGGYTF | TGTGCCAGCAGCTCGCTTAGAGGGGGCTACACCTTC
- | TRBJ2-7 | - | TRBV19 | CASSPWGGSYEQYF | TGTGCCAGTAGTCCCTGGGGAGGTTCCTACGAGCAGTACTTC
TRBD2 | TRBJ2-2 | - | TRBV3-1/TRBV3-2 | CASSRTSGGVTGELFF | TGTGCCAGCAGCCGAACTAGCGGGGGGGTTACCGGGGAGCTGTTTTTT
TRBD1 | TRBJ2-2 | once | TRBV11-3 | CASSGPDRGTGELFF | TGTGCCAGCAGCGGACCGGACAGGGGGACCGGGGAGCTGTTTTTT
TRBD1 | TRBJ2-3 | - | TRBV7-3 | CASSRDRAGTQYF | TGTGCCAGCAGCCGTGACAGGGCTGGTACGCAGTATTTT
- | TRBJ1-2 | many | TRBV5-1 | CASSLGGEGNYGYTF | TGCGCCAGCAGCTTGGGAGGAGAGGGCAACTATGGCTACACCTTC
- | TRBJ1-4 | - | TRBV5-4 | CASSLKTATNEKLFF | TGTGCCAGCAGCCTTAAGACTGCGACTAATGAAAAACTGTTTTTT
TRBD1 | TRBJ2-3 | once | TRBV11-2 | CASSFTGTGVADTQYF | TGTGCCAGCAGCTTCACTGGGACAGGGGTTGCAGATACGCAGTATTTT
- | TRBJ1-5 | few | TRBV7-9 | CASSSGDSSNQPQHF | TGTGCCAGCAGCTCCGGAGACAGTAGCAATCAGCCCCAGCATTTT
- | TRBJ1-6 | - | TRBV11-2 | CASSLDASRSPLHF | TGTGCCAGCAGCTTAGATGCCAGTCGCTCACCCCTCCACTTT
- | TRBJ2-7 | - | TRBV11-2 | CASSLDPYEQYF | TGTGCCAGCAGCTTAGATCCTTACGAGCAGTACTTC
- | TRBJ1-2 | - | TRBV3-1/TRBV3-2 | CASSQDNRDGYGYTF | TGTGCCAGCAGCCAAGACAACAGGGACGGCTATGGCTACACCTTC
TRBD1 | TRBJ1-1 | - | TRBV27 | CASSTGQGLPNTEAFF | TGTGCCAGCAGTACAGGACAGGGGCTACCTAACACTGAAGCTTTCTTT
- | TRBJ1-5 | few | TRBV5-4 | CASSKQNSNQPQHF | TGTGCCAGCAGCAAACAAAATAGCAATCAGCCCCAGCATTTT
TRBD2 | TRBJ2-3 | - | TRBV7-2 | CASSLTSGGDTQYF | TGTGCCAGCAGCTTGACTAGCGGGGGAGATACGCAGTATTTT
- | TRBJ2-6 | few | TRBV6-1 | CASSGRTASGANVLTF | TGTGCCAGCAGTGGACGTACAGCCTCTGGGGCCAACGTCCTGACTTTC
- | TRBJ2-7 | - | TRBV2 | CASSVAATYEQYF | TGTGCCAGCAGTGTAGCGGCAACCTACGAGCAGTACTTC
TRBD1 | TRBJ2-5 | - | TRBV6-5 | CASSHRGETQYF | TGTGCCAGCAGTCACAGGGGCGAGACCCAGTACTTC
TRBD1 | TRBJ2-2 | - | TRBV28 | CASSPRDRGTGELFF | TGTGCCAGCAGTCCGCGGGACAGGGGAACCGGGGAGCTGTTTTTT
TRBD1 | TRBJ2-4 | - | TRBV6-1 | CASSEGRGQNIQYF | TGTGCCAGCAGTGAAGGCAGGGGGCAAAACATTCAGTACTTC
TRBD1 | TRBJ1-2 | - | TRBV7-9 | CAREHRGRVYGYTF | TGTGCCAGAGAACACAGGGGGCGGGTTTATGGCTACACCTTC